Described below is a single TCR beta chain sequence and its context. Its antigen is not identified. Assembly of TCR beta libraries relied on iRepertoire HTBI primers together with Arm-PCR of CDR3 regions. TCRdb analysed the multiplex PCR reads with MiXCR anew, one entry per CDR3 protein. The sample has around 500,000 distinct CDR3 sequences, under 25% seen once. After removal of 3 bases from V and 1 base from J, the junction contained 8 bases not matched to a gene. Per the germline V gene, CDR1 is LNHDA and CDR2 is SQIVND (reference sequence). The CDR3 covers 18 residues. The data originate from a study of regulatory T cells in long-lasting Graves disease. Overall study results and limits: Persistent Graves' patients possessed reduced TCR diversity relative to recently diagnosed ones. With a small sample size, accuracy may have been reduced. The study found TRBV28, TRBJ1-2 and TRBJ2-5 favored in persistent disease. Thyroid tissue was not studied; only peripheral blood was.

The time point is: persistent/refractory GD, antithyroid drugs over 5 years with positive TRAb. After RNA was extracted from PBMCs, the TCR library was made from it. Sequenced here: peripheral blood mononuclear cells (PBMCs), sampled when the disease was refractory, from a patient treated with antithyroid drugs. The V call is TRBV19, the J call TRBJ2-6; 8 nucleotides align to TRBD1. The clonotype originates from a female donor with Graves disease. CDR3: CASSMWDRFKSGANVLTF. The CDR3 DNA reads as TGTGCCAGTAGTATGTGGGACAGGTTTAAATCTGGGGCCAACGTCCTGACTTTC.